Sequencing of this TCR beta chain was carried out in a study of regulatory T cells in long-lasting Graves disease. General study points: Less diverse TCR repertoires were seen in persistent Graves' patients than in newly diagnosed ones. Newly diagnosed patients shared about a thousand public clonotypes; persistent patients shared approximately 2,700.

Libraries of TCR beta came from iRepertoire HTBI primers plus Arm-PCR of CDR3 regions. TCRdb called the multiplex PCR reads again in MiXCR, with one record for every CDR3 protein. The sample comprises roughly 430,000 distinct CDR3 sequences, around 20% of which are singletons, and around an eighth rests with the top ten. Time point indicated: persistent/refractory GD, antithyroid drugs over 5 years with positive TRAb. RNA extracted from PBMCs served as the sequencing template. This clonotype turned up a few times. Its antigen is still unknown. The TCR was taken from a female donor with Graves disease. The specimen was peripheral blood mononuclear cells (PBMCs), collected when the disease was refractory, from a patient treated with antithyroid drugs.

The CDR3 reads CASSLRTSGSLEQYF. CDR3 bases: TGCGCCAGCAGCTTGAGAACTAGCGGGAGTCTCGAGCAGTACTTC. The chain recombines TRBV5-1 with TRBJ2-7; 11 bases fit TRBD2. CDR3 length: 15 residues. V shed 1 base and J 6 bases; nucleotides not matched to a gene: 6. Germline CDR1 and CDR2: SGHRS and YFSETQ. Full variable domain (outside the CDR3, taken from reference TRBV5-1 and TRBJ2-7): KAGVTQTPRYLIKTRGQQVTLSCSPISGHRSVSWYQQTPGQGLQFLFEYFSETQRNKGNFPGRFSGRQFSNSRSEMNVSTLELGDSALYLCASSLRTSGSLEQYFGPGTRLTVT.